This TCR beta chain was sequenced for a study of blood T cell repertoires in COVID-19. Study-level background: Samples of COVID-19 (acute and convalescent) were obtained from the United States, Italy and Spain.

In the authors' workflow: It was from reference gene primer amplification that nucleated cell counts were estimated. Clones were sequenced by immunoSEQ multiplex PCR, and TCRdb holds only the in-frame ones, with some missing. D and trimming come from the DNA, and the V and J calls and clone size come from that table. This sample has a few hundred thousand clones, with roughly 89% found just once. Germline V gives CDR1 MNHNS, CDR2 SASEGT. This CDR3 comprises 18 residues. V shed 4 bases and J 3 bases; nucleotides not matched to a gene: 18. This sequence was found in a woman in her twenties or thirties with active or convalescent COVID-19. Material: peripheral blood. The gene calls are TRBV6-1 and TRBJ2-7; 7 bases align to TRBD2. CDR3 DNA: TGTGCCAGCAGTGCAAGCGGGGTTGGACGGGGGACTTACTACGAGCAGTACTTC. Amino acid sequence: CASSASGVGRGTYYEQYF.